This T cell receptor (beta chain) was identified in a study of shared clonotypes between healthy human individuals. Findings of the study overall: Larger estimated richness was generally recorded for naive subsets relative to memory subsets.

Unmatched junction bases numbered 11, after V lost 2 bases and J lost 4 bases. Germline CDR1 is SGHNT and CDR2 is YYREEE (reference sequence). The CDR3 length is 17 residues. Sequencing was performed with immunoSEQ multiplex PCR; in TCRdb, only in-frame clones are kept and a portion is missing. The profile shows about 2 million clones, about 95% of them singletons. Terminally differentiated effector memory CD45RA+ cells were left out of the naive CD8 fraction, which was CD45RO-negative and positively selected for CCR7. In the case of this clone: Its antigen is not identified.

This sequence was found in a man aged 18 to 30 in good health. This chain connects TRBV5-4 to TRBJ2-7, with 11 bases aligning to TRBD2. Material for sequencing was naive CD8+ T cells sorted from blood. The CDR3 loop reads CASSLPGLAAKEYEQYF. DNA for the CDR3: TGTGCCAGCAGCTTACCGGGACTAGCGGCGAAGGAATACGAGCAGTACTTC.